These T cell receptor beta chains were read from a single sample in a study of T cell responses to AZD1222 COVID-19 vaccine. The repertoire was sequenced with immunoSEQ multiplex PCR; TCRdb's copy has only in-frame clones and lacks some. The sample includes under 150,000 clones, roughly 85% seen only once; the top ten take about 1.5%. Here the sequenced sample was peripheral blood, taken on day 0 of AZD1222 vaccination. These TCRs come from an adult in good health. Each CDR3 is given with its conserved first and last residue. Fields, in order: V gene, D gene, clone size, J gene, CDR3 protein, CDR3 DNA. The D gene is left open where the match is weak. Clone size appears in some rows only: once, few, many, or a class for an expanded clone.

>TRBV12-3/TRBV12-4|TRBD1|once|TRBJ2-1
CASSRTGRNEQFF
TGTGCCAGCAGTCGGACAGGGAGGAATGAGCAGTTCTTC
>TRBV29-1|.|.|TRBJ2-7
CSGGLGMGEQYF
TGCAGCGGCGGACTGGGAATGGGTGAGCAGTACTTC
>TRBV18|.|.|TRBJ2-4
CASSPPSSLAKNIQYF
TGTGCCAGCTCACCACCGTCGAGTTTAGCCAAAAACATTCAGTACTTC
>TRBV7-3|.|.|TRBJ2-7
CASSLLPLGYEQYF
TGTGCCAGCAGCTTACTACCACTCGGCTACGAGCAGTACTTC
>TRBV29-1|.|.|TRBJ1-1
CSVKRTDMNTEAFF
TGCAGCGTTAAGAGGACGGACATGAACACTGAAGCTTTCTTT
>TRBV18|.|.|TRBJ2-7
CASSPGTSYEQYF
TGTGCCAGCTCACCAGGTACCTCCTACGAGCAGTACTTC
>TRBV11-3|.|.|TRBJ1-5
CASSLIPQGRGGGGNQPQHF
TGTGCCAGCAGCTTAATCCCCCAGGGTCGGGGGGGTGGAGGCAATCAGCCCCAGCATTTT
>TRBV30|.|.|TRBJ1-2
CAWSSIRRGGYTF
TGTGCCTGGAGCTCAATACGCAGGGGCGGCTACACCTTC
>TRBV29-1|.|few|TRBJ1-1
CSATGNTEAFF
TGCAGCGCTACAGGGAACACTGAAGCTTTCTTT
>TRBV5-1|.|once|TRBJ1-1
CASSLDRQTNTEAFF
TGCGCCAGCAGCTTGGATAGACAGACAAACACTGAAGCTTTCTTT
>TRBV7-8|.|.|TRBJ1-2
CASSLLIGYTF
TGTGCCAGCAGCTTATTGATCGGCTACACCTTC
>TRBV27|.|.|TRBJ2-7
CASSLSHGLTYEQYF
TGTGCCAGCAGTTTAAGCCACGGACTGACCTACGAGCAGTACTTC
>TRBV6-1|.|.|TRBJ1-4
CASSESRGNEKLFF
TGTGCCAGCAGTGAATCCAGGGGTAATGAAAAACTGTTTTTT
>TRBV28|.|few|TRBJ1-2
CASSLEARDWGYTF
TGTGCCAGCAGTTTGGAGGCGAGGGATTGGGGCTACACCTTC
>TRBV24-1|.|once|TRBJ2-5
CATSDPRTPVETQYF
TGTGCCACCAGTGATCCTAGGACCCCGGTTGAGACCCAGTACTTC
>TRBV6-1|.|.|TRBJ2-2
CASSEGMGRRDTGELFF
TGTGCCAGCAGTGAAGGAATGGGACGACGGGACACCGGGGAGCTGTTTTTT
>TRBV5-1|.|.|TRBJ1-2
CASSYTRGGPGGYTF
TGCGCCAGCAGCTACACCCGGGGAGGGCCGGGAGGCTACACCTTC
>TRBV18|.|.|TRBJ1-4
CASSPRGGPGEKLFF
TGTGCCAGCTCACCACGCGGGGGCCCTGGGGAAAAACTGTTTTTT
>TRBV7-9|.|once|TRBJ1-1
CASSLARVTEAFF
TGTGCCAGCAGCTTAGCGCGAGTCACTGAAGCTTTCTTT
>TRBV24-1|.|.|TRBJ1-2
CATRDSLNYGYTF
TGTGCCACCAGAGACAGCCTTAACTATGGCTACACCTTC
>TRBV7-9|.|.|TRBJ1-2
CASSLEGNYGYTF
TGTGCCAGCAGCTTGGAGGGTAACTATGGCTACACCTTC
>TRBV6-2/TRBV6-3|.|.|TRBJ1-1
CASSSYWNTEAFF
TGTGCCAGCAGTTCTTATTGGAACACTGAAGCTTTCTTT
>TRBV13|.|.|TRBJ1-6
CASSLAISPLHF
TGTGCCAGCAGCTTAGCGATTTCACCCCTCCACTTT
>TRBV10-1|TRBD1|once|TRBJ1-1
CASSEGQGNTEAFF
TGCGCCAGCAGTGAGGGACAGGGTAACACTGAAGCTTTCTTT
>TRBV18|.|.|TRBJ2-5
CASSPPGTIETQYF
TGTGCCAGCTCACCACCGGGGACGATAGAGACCCAGTACTTC
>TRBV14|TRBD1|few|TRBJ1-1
CASSLNRGQGDTEAFF
TGTGCCAGCAGTCTCAACAGGGGGCAAGGGGACACTGAAGCTTTCTTT
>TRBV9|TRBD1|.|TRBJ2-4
CASSGGTGTGKNIQYF
TGTGCCAGCAGCGGGGGAACCGGGACAGGGAAAAACATTCAGTACTTC
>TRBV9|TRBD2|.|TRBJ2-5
CASSVGGETQYF
TGTGCCAGCAGCGTGGGGGGGGAGACCCAGTACTTC
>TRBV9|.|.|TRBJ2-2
CASSSRQDYNTGELFF
TGTGCCAGCAGCTCCCGACAGGACTACAACACCGGGGAGCTGTTTTTT
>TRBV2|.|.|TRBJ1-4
CASETGKLFF
TGTGCCAGCGAGACCGGTAAACTGTTTTTT
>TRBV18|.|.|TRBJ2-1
CASSPKTSANEQFF
TGTGCCAGCTCTCCAAAAACATCAGCGAATGAGCAGTTCTTC
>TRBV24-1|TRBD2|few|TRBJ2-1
CATRRAGVSEQFF
TGTGCCACCCGGCGAGCGGGAGTATCTGAGCAGTTCTTC
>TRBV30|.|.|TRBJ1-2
CAWSLLDNYGYTF
TGTGCCTGGAGTTTGCTGGATAACTATGGCTACACCTTC
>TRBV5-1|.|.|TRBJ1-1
CASSSGDLNTEAFF
TGCGCCAGCAGCTCAGGGGACTTGAACACTGAAGCTTTCTTT
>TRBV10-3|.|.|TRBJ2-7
CAISEAYEQYF
TGTGCCATCAGTGAAGCCTACGAGCAGTACTTC
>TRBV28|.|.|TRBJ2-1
CASLNRLGRNEQFF
TGTGCCAGCCTCAACCGGTTGGGGCGCAATGAGCAGTTCTTC
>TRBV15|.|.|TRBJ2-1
CATSRDRGSPNEQFF
TGTGCCACCAGCAGAGATCGCGGCAGTCCTAATGAGCAGTTCTTC
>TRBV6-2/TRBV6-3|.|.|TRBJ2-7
CASSYDSSSYEQYF
TGTGCCAGCAGTTACGATTCTAGCTCCTACGAGCAGTACTTC
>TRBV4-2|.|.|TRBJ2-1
CASSHRDSTYNEQFF
TGTGCCAGCAGCCACCGGGACTCTACCTACAATGAGCAGTTCTTC
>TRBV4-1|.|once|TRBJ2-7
CASSQDTVYYEQYF
TGCGCCAGCAGCCAAGACACAGTTTACTACGAGCAGTACTTC
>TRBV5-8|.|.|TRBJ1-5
CASSPPPLNQPQHF
TGTGCCAGCAGCCCACCACCTTTGAATCAGCCCCAGCATTTT
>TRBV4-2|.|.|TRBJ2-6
CASSQAGTRSGANVLTF
TGTGCCAGCAGCCAAGCCGGGACACGCTCTGGGGCCAACGTCCTGACTTTC
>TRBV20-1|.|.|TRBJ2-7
CSARPFEEQYF
TGCAGTGCTAGGCCCTTCGAGGAGCAGTACTTC
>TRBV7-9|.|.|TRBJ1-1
CASSARNTEAFF
TGTGCCAGCAGCGCAAGGAACACTGAAGCTTTCTTT
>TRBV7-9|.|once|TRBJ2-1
CASSPERILKNEQFF
TGTGCCAGCAGCCCCGAGCGAATTCTAAAGAATGAGCAGTTCTTC
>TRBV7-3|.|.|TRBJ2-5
CASSLTPQETQYF
TGTGCCAGCAGCTTAACACCCCAAGAGACCCAGTACTTC
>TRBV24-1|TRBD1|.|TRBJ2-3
CATSGTGGADTQYF
TGTGCCACCAGTGGGACAGGGGGCGCAGATACGCAGTATTTT
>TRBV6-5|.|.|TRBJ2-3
CASKTARSTDTQYF
TGTGCCAGCAAGACAGCGCGAAGCACAGATACGCAGTATTTT
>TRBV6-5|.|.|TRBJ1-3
CASSPMGNGNTIYF
TGTGCCAGCAGCCCAATGGGGAATGGGAACACCATATATTTT
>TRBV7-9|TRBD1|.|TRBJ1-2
CASSRFRTGELGGYTF
TGTGCCAGCAGCCGATTTCGGACAGGGGAACTGGGTGGCTACACCTTC
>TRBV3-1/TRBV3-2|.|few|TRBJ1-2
CASSPQTGYGYTF
TGTGCCAGCAGCCCCCAGACCGGCTATGGCTACACCTTC
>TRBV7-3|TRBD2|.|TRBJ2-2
CASSSRLAGGTGELFF
TGTGCCAGCAGCTCTCGACTAGCGGGGGGAACCGGGGAGCTGTTTTTT
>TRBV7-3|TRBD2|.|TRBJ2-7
CASSLRGGSSYEQYF
TGTGCCAGCAGCTTACGTGGCGGGAGTTCATACGAGCAGTACTTC
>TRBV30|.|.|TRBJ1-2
CALTTGRVNYGYTF
TGTGCCTTGACCACCGGCAGAGTCAACTATGGCTACACCTTC
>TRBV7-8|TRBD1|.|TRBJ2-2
CASSLANRGLGTGELFF
TGTGCCAGCAGCTTAGCGAACAGGGGGCTAGGCACCGGGGAGCTGTTTTTT
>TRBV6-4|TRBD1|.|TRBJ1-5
CASGQGEGQPQHF
TGTGCCAGCGGACAGGGGGAGGGTCAGCCCCAGCATTTT
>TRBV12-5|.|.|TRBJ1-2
CASGLVSGQTFNYGYTF
TGTGCTAGTGGTTTGGTATCCGGACAAACTTTTAACTATGGCTACACCTTC
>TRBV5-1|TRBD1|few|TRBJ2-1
CASSSKQGAGTYNEQFF
TGCGCCAGCAGCTCAAAACAGGGGGCGGGAACCTACAATGAGCAGTTCTTC
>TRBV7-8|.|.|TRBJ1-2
CASSLGGLSF
TGTGCCAGCAGCTTAGGGGGTTTAAGCTTC
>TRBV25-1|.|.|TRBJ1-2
CASSAGYGYTF
TGTGCCAGCAGTGCGGGCTATGGCTACACCTTC